The present entry profiles one T cell receptor beta chain with its context. The data derive from a study of blood T cell repertoires in COVID-19. The authors' processing: Amplification of reference gene primers provided the estimated nucleated cell counts. Assay: immunoSEQ multiplex PCR; the TCRdb copy retains only in-frame clones and omits some. For V, J and clone size, that table is used; D and trimming come from the DNA. The table records around 250,000 clones, roughly nine tenths of them present only once. Sequencing used peripheral blood. This receptor was taken from a man in his 60s with acute or convalescent COVID-19.

CDR3 DNA: TGTGCCAGCAGGATGACAACTAGCGGGACATCCTACGAGCAGTACTTC. This encodes CASRMTTSGTSYEQYF. The chain employs TRBV28 and TRBJ2-7; 10 bases are a match to TRBD2. Unmatched junction bases numbered 9, after V lost 6 bases and J lost 1 base. Germline V gives CDR1 MDHEN, CDR2 SYDVKM. The length of the CDR3 is 16 residues.